Each of the 27 T cell receptor beta chains below was sequenced from the same sample in a study of cytomegalovirus exposure and HLA in healthy donors. A multiplex PCR was run with 60 Vbeta primers and 13 Jbeta primers. TCRdb's copy holds only in-frame clones and misses some; the assay was immunoSEQ multiplex PCR. Of about 140,000 clones in the sample, over 70% are singletons; the top ten hold around 1.7%. Sequenced sample: PBMCs. The source is a woman between 40 and 50 years old in good health and CMV-seronegative.

The gene calls are TRBV27 and TRBJ1-5; no clear D gene. The germline V gene encodes CDR1 MNHEY and CDR2 SMNVEV (reference sequence). CDR3 length: 13 amino acids. V was pared by 5 bases and J by 3 bases, with 8 bases between. The CDR3 loop reads CASSNNLNQPQHF. The CDR3 DNA is TGTGCCAGCAGTAACAACCTCAATCAGCCCCAGCATTTT.

The chain joins TRBV5-1 to TRBJ2-3, with D tentatively TRBD1 (5 bases). Deletions cut 4 bases from V and 2 bases from J, with 20 bases between. Germline lookup yields CDR1 SGHRS and CDR2 YFSETQ. This CDR3 has 17 amino acids. The DNA for the CDR3 is TGCGCCAGCAGCCGGACCCGTGACAGACACTCCACAGATACGCAGTATTTT. It encodes CASSRTRDRHSTDTQYF.

The CDR3 DNA reads TGTGCCAGCAGCTTAGACGGGACTAGCGGGAAGGTGACCCAGTACTTC. Its translation is CASSLDGTSGKVTQYF. V is TRBV7-2 and J is TRBJ2-5; 13 bases fit TRBD2. CDR3 length: 16 residues. Germline V gene sequence: CDR1 SGHTA, CDR2 FQGNSA. Germline trimming cut 1 base from V and 7 bases from J; bases unmatched to any gene: 6.

The gene calls are TRBV10-3 and TRBJ2-1; TRBD2 agrees at 9 bases. Germline CDR1 reads ENHRY; CDR2 reads SYGVKD. J gave up 4 bases and V 7 bases, and 5 bases lay outside the gene matches. There are 14 residues in the CDR3. CDR3: CAIMKREAYNEQFF. CDR3 sequence (DNA): TGTGCCATCATGAAGCGGGAGGCTTACAATGAGCAGTTCTTC.

The genes are TRBV6-5 and TRBJ1-6; perhaps TRBD1 as D (6 bases). Trimming pared 5 bases from V and 9 bases from J, leaving 17 bases between. CDR3 size: 15 residues. Germline V gene sequence: CDR1 MNHEY, CDR2 SVGAGI. The CDR3 spells CASSQKQGRGSPLHF. The CDR3 coding sequence is TGTGCCAGCAGTCAAAAACAGGGTAGAGGTTCACCCCTCCACTTT.

The table lists this clone with a count of one. The genes are TRBV5-1 and TRBJ2-1; the D is unclear. This CDR3 contains 13 residues. V lost 4 bases, J lost 4 bases, and 9 bases lay in between. The germline gives CDR1 SGHRS, CDR2 YFSETQ. The CDR3 region is CASSRQDYNEQFF. DNA of the CDR3: TGCGCCAGCAGCCGCCAGGATTACAATGAGCAGTTCTTC. Full variable domain (missing parts from reference TRBV5-1 and TRBJ2-1): KAGVTQTPRYLIKTRGQQVTLSCSPISGHRSVSWYQQTPGQGLQFLFEYFSETQRNKGNFPGRFSGRQFSNSRSEMNVSTLELGDSALYLCASSRQDYNEQFFGPGTRLTVL.

V gene TRBV27 combines with J gene TRBJ1-2; TRBD1 is a possible D gene (5 bases). The V gene's germline CDR1 is MNHEY and CDR2 SMNVEV (reference sequence). The germline V and J ends were trimmed by 5 bases and 4 bases, with 11 bases remaining between them. CDR3 length: 13 amino acids. The CDR3 loop reads CASSLDRFYGYTF. The CDR3 DNA reads TGTGCCAGCAGTCTAGACAGATTCTATGGCTACACCTTC.

This clone occurred a few times. The genes are TRBV6-1 and TRBJ1-1; TRBD1 matches at 10 bases. The germline V gene has CDR1 MNHNS and CDR2 SASEGT. There are 14 residues in the CDR3. V lost 8 bases, J lost 4 bases, and 7 bases stayed unmatched. DNA for the CDR3: TGTGCCAGCGGGACCGGACAGGGGGGCACTGAAGCTTTCTTT. Protein: CASGTGQGGTEAFF.

The chain combines TRBV9 with TRBJ2-5; TRBD2 is a possible D gene (7 bases). V lost 2 bases and J 2 bases, leaving 10 bases between the germline ends. Per germline, CDR1 SGDLS and CDR2 YYNGEE. This CDR3 comprises 14 residues. The CDR3 DNA follows: TGTGCCAGCAGCGTCGGGGGGCGGCAAGAGACCCAGTACTTC. Protein sequence: CASSVGGRQETQYF.

This chain links TRBV5-1 with TRBJ2-1; the match to TRBD2 covers 9 bases. The junction had 3 bases not matched to a gene; V was cut back by 0 bases and J by 5 bases. Germline lookup yields CDR1 SGHRS and CDR2 YFSETQ. The CDR3 sequence is 15 residues long. The CDR3 region is CASSLVLAGNNEQFF. For the CDR3, the DNA is TGCGCCAGCAGCTTGGTGCTAGCGGGAAACAATGAGCAGTTCTTC.

There are a few counts of this clone. This chain links TRBV9 with TRBJ2-1; TRBD1 aligns across 7 bases. The CDR3 contains 15 residues. CDR1 and CDR2 from the germline V gene are SGDLS and YYNGEE. V shed 4 bases and J 0 bases; nucleotides not matched to a gene: 4. The CDR3 region is CASSTQGSSYNEQFF. Here the CDR3 DNA reads TGTGCCAGCAGCACACAGGGGAGCTCCTACAATGAGCAGTTCTTC.

The chain links TRBV27 to TRBJ2-7; the match to TRBD1 covers 9 bases. Trimming took 6 bases from V and 6 from J; bases not matched to a gene: 9. This CDR3 comprises 14 residues. CDR1 MNHEY and CDR2 SMNVEV come from the germline V gene (reference sequence). CDR3 region: CASSQDRGPGEQYF. The CDR3 region has the DNA TGTGCCAGCAGCCAGGACAGGGGACCGGGCGAGCAGTACTTC.

The chain combines TRBV6-1 with TRBJ2-3; a possible D gene is TRBD1 (6 bases). The V end was cut by 10 bases, the J end by 4 bases, with 15 bases between. CDR1 and CDR2 (germline): MNHNS, SASEGT. This CDR3 is built from 13 residues. The CDR3 sequence is CAILLGASDTQYF. The CDR3 DNA reads TGTGCCATCCTCCTGGGGGCGTCAGATACGCAGTATTTT.

Comment on this clone: Other DNA sequences within the sample encode an identical CDR3. V gene TRBV5-1 combines with J gene TRBJ2-5, with 7 positions matching TRBD1. CDR3 size: 14 residues. Germline V gene lookup returns CDR1 SGHRS and CDR2 YFSETQ. Losses at the gene ends were 4 bases for V and 1 base for J; bases not matched to a gene: 4. The CDR3 is CASSPGTAQETQYF. CDR3 sequence (DNA): TGCGCCAGCAGCCCGGGGACAGCCCAAGAGACCCAGTACTTC. Supplemented by reference TRBV5-1 and TRBJ2-5, the full variable domain reads KAGVTQTPRYLIKTRGQQVTLSCSPISGHRSVSWYQQTPGQGLQFLFEYFSETQRNKGNFPGRFSGRQFSNSRSEMNVSTLELGDSALYLCASSPGTAQETQYFGPGTRLLVL.

This clone turned up a few times. V gene TRBV5-1 combines with J gene TRBJ2-5; D uncertain. Trimming shortened V by 0 bases and J by 2 bases, and 5 bases separated the two germline ends. Per the germline V gene, CDR1 is SGHRS and CDR2 is YFSETQ. The CDR3 extends over 13 amino acids. The CDR3 sequence: CASSLVRQETQYF. CDR3 coding DNA: TGCGCCAGCAGCTTGGTTCGGCAAGAGACCCAGTACTTC.

Comments on this clone: One junction end disagrees with the germline gene, perhaps due to a read error. Written as DNA, the CDR3 is TGTTCCAGCAGCCCCGGGTACACTGAAGCTTTCTTT. It encodes CSSSPGYTEAFF. The V call is TRBV7-9, the J call TRBJ1-1; D gene unclear. The germline V gene has CDR1 SEHNR and CDR2 FQNEAQ (reference sequence). This CDR3 is built from 12 residues.

Here the CDR3 reads CASSPSRQAHSPLHF. CDR3 coding DNA: TGTGCCAGCAGCCCATCCCGACAGGCTCATTCACCCCTCCACTTT. The chain employs TRBV11-2 and TRBJ1-6, with D maybe TRBD1 (6 bases). Trimming took off 5 bases at V and 8 bases at J, with 16 bases between the two ends. The CDR3 is made up of 15 amino acids. Per germline, CDR1 SGHAT and CDR2 FQNNGV.

V usage is TRBV15 and J usage is TRBJ2-7, with a weak D call TRBD2 (5 bases). The germline V and J ends were trimmed by 1 base and 2 bases, with 9 bases remaining between them. From germline, CDR1 is LNHNV and CDR2 YYDKDF (reference sequence). The CDR3 spans 14 residues. The CDR3 DNA follows: TGTGCCACCAGCAGAGCGGGGATCCCCTACGAGCAGTACTTC. Encoded protein: CATSRAGIPYEQYF.

The chain links TRBV28 to TRBJ1-4, with a weak D call TRBD1 (5 bases). The V end was cut by 5 bases, the J end by 5 bases, with 12 bases between. The length of the CDR3 is 14 residues. Germline CDR1 is MDHEN and CDR2 is SYDVKM. CDR3 in amino acids: CASSPGGINEKLFF. CDR3 coding DNA: TGTGCCAGCAGTCCTGGGGGGATAAATGAAAAACTGTTTTTT.

This clone was seen just once. This sequence joins TRBV25-1 and TRBJ2-1, with 8 nucleotides matching TRBD1. V trimming: 7 bases; J trimming: 4 bases; junction bases outside the gene matches: 9. This CDR3 is built from 15 residues. Germline V gene lookup returns CDR1 MGHDK and CDR2 SYGVNS. The CDR3 DNA sequence: TGTGCCAGCATCAAGACAGGGGACCTTTACAATGAGCAGTTCTTC. Translating it yields CASIKTGDLYNEQFF.

The CDR3 nucleotides are TGTGCCTGGGCCGGACAGAGCGGATTGTATGGCTACACCTTC. This translates into CAWAGQSGLYGYTF. The chain has TRBV30 and TRBJ1-2; tentatively, D is TRBD1 (6 bases). In germline, CDR1 is GTSNPN, CDR2 SVGIG (reference sequence). The germline V and J ends were trimmed by 5 bases and 5 bases, with 18 bases remaining between them. This CDR3 is 14 amino acids long.

The DNA for the CDR3 is TGTGCCAGCAGCCACCTCACTGTTTACTCCTACAATGAGCAGTTCTTC. This translates into CASSHLTVYSYNEQFF. This chain connects TRBV7-2 to TRBJ2-1; D gene unclear. The CDR3 runs to 16 residues. Germline V gene lookup returns CDR1 SGHTA and CDR2 FQGNSA. V lost 5 bases to trimming and J lost 0 bases, with 14 bases between them. Full variable domain (remainder filled in from reference TRBV7-2 and TRBJ2-1): GAGVSQSPSNKVTEKGKDVELRCDPISGHTALYWYRQSLGQGLEFLIYFQGNSAPDKSGLPSDRFSAERTGGSVSTLTIQRTQQEDSAVYLCASSHLTVYSYNEQFFGPGTRLTVL.

The CDR3, as DNA: TGTGCCATCAGAGCCGGGAGCAGGCCTAGCACAGATACGCAGTATTTT. As protein: CAIRAGSRPSTDTQYF. The genes are TRBV10-3 and TRBJ2-3; D is perhaps TRBD2 (6 bases). The germline V and J ends were trimmed by 6 bases and 0 bases, with 16 bases remaining between them. Per the germline V gene, CDR1 is ENHRY and CDR2 is SYGVKD. The CDR3 extends over 16 amino acids.

This clone occurred a few times. The chain combines TRBV28 with TRBJ2-6, with 7 bases matching TRBD1. V trimming: 4 bases; J trimming: 11 bases; junction bases outside the gene matches: 8. Germline V gene sequence: CDR1 MDHEN, CDR2 SYDVKM. CDR3 length: 14 amino acids. The CDR3 loop is CASSYLTGSHVLTF. For the CDR3, the DNA is TGTGCCAGCAGTTATCTGACAGGGAGTCACGTCCTGACTTTC. The variable domain in full, with the rest retrieved from reference TRBV28 and TRBJ2-6, is DVKVTQSSRYLVKRTGEKVFLECVQDMDHENMFWYRQDPGLGLRLIYFSYDVKMKEKGDIPEGYSVSREKKERFSLILESASTNQTSMYLCASSYLTGSHVLTFGAGSRLTVL.

The V call is TRBV21-1, the J call TRBJ2-7; the table calls TRBD1, which could not be checked here. TRBV21-1 is assigned pseudogene status. CDR3 length: 15 amino acids. This CDR3 reads CASRKGSQGQGKQYF. The CDR3 nucleotides read TGTGCCAGCAGAAAAGGCAGCCAGGGACAGGGCAAGCAGTACTTC.

This clone was observed once. The V call is TRBV19, the J call TRBJ1-6, with a weak D call TRBD1 (6 bases). Per germline, CDR1 LNHDA and CDR2 SQIVND (reference sequence). V was clipped by 7 bases and J by 11 bases, with 21 bases between them. The CDR3 loop spans 15 amino acids. The CDR3 DNA reads as TGTGCCAGTACCCTAGGGACAAAGGGTATTGCACCCCTCCACTTT. This encodes CASTLGTKGIAPLHF. The whole variable domain, remainder taken from reference TRBV19 and TRBJ1-6, is DGGITQSPKYLFRKEGQNVTLSCEQNLNHDAMYWYRQDPGQGLRLIYYSQIVNDFQKGDIAEGYSVSREKKESFPLTVTSAQKNPTAFYLCASTLGTKGIAPLHFGNGTRLTVT.

This clone was counted between two and nine times. J is TRBJ2-7 and V is TRBV10-3; 11 nucleotides agree with TRBD1. Germline-derived CDR1 and CDR2 are ENHRY and SYGVKD. V lost 5 bases, J lost 3 bases, and 6 bases stayed unmatched. This CDR3 contains 15 residues. CDR3: CAISNGQGAGYEQYF. In DNA, the CDR3 is TGTGCCATCAGTAACGGACAGGGGGCAGGCTACGAGCAGTACTTC.